This TCR beta chain was sequenced during a study of T cells in localized non-small cell lung cancer. For this clone: What it recognizes is unknown.

Regarding the study as a whole: Adjacent lung had a median approximately 50 of the 100 largest tumor clones. Heterogeneity remains possible because sequencing was limited to only one tumor region. Uninvolved adjacent lung, not tumor, had the highest T cell clonality.

Repertoires were generated with immunoSEQ multiplex PCR, while TCRdb's copy carries only in-frame clones and drops some. Here the sample spans 7,700 or so clones, around 90% being singletons. This CDR3 has 13 amino acids. The germline gives CDR1 SGHRS, CDR2 YFSETQ. The V end lost 4 bases, the J end lost 11 bases, and 13 bases lay between the germline ends. This material consisted of peripheral blood mononuclear cells, taken before any cancer treatment. The V and J genes are TRBV5-1 and TRBJ1-6, with D perhaps matching TRBD1 (5 bases). The clonotype originates from a male donor aged 60 or older with stage II lung adenocarcinoma. The CDR3 spells CASSPTGGAPLHF. In nucleotides, the CDR3 is TGCGCCAGCAGCCCTACAGGCGGGGCACCCCTCCACTTT. Full variable domain (remainder filled in from reference TRBV5-1 and TRBJ1-6): KAGVTQTPRYLIKTRGQQVTLSCSPISGHRSVSWYQQTPGQGLQFLFEYFSETQRNKGNFPGRFSGRQFSNSRSEMNVSTLELGDSALYLCASSPTGGAPLHFGNGTRLTVT.